The 14 T cell receptor beta chains reported below all come from one sample, sequenced in a study of T cells after yellow fever vaccination. One entry per CDR3 protein, called by TCRdb with MiXCR from the 5' RACE reads. The table lists 150,000 to 200,000 distinct CDR3 sequences, approximately 11% of them singletons, with about 40% in the top ten. Sample: CD8+ T cells sorted from PBMCs, taken 15 days after the yellow fever booster vaccination. These receptors all come from a man in his late teens or twenties who received the YFV17D yellow fever vaccine.

This clonotype was observed a handful of times. The gene calls are TRBV2 and TRBJ1-2; no clear D gene. This CDR3 contains 10 residues. Trimming shortened V by 4 bases and J by 13 bases, and 10 bases separated the two germline ends. Germline V gene data show CDR1 as SNHLY and CDR2 as FYNNEI. The CDR3 DNA sequence: TGTGCCAGCAGTGGGGTCAGGAGCACCTTC. It translates to CASSGVRSTF.

This clonotype came up a few times. The CDR3 is CASSQVRGVTEAFF. The CDR3 DNA follows: TGTGCCAGCAGCCAAGTCCGAGGAGTGACTGAAGCTTTCTTT. The rearrangement links TRBV3-1 to TRBJ1-1, with unresolved D. The CDR3 contains 14 residues. The germline gives CDR1 LGHDT, CDR2 YNNKEL (reference sequence). Trimming cost V 1 base and J 5 bases, with 11 bases left between them.

This clonotype turned up a few times. The genes are TRBV12-3 or TRBV12-4 and TRBJ1-2; TRBD1 matches at 7 bases. Unmatched junction bases numbered 2, after V lost 8 bases and J lost 2 bases. This CDR3 is built from 12 residues. The CDR3 loop reads CASQTGNYGYTF. CDR3 DNA: TGTGCCAGCCAGACAGGGAACTATGGCTACACCTTC.

This chain joins TRBV4-1 and TRBJ2-7, with D tentatively TRBD2 (5 bases). Germline-derived CDR1 and CDR2 are MGHRA and YSYEKL. Between the trimmed V and J ends, which lost 2 bases and 6 bases, there was a span of 11 bases. The CDR3 is made up of 13 amino acids. CDR3 in DNA: TGCGCCAGCAGCCAATATGCTCGGGGCGAGCAGTACGTC. It translates to CASSQYARGEQYV.

This clonotype was counted a few times. V is TRBV12-3 or TRBV12-4 and J is TRBJ1-1, with no clear D. This CDR3 is 13 amino acids long. The V gene lost 2 bases and the J gene lost 4 bases, with 8 bases spanning the gap. CDR3 residues: CASSLNQGTEAFF. The CDR3 nucleotides are TGTGCCAGCAGTTTAAATCAAGGCACTGAAGCTTTCTTT.

In its sample, this clonotype was seen many times. This sequence joins TRBV7-9 and TRBJ2-7; maybe TRBD1 (6 bases). Germline loops: CDR1 SEHNR, CDR2 FQNEAQ (reference sequence). The CDR3 is 13 residues long. Trimming removed 5 bases from V and 6 bases from J, with 14 bases in between. The CDR3 sequence: CASSPYQGIEQYF. For the CDR3, the DNA is TGTGCCAGCAGCCCCTATCAGGGGATCGAGCAGTACTTC.

J is TRBJ1-1 and V is TRBV4-1, with a weak D call TRBD1 (5 bases). The CDR3 is 14 amino acids. V dropped 4 bases and J dropped 3 bases, with 12 bases sitting between them. CDR1 and CDR2 (germline): MGHRA, YSYEKL. The DNA for the CDR3 is TGCGCCAGCAGCCTCTATGCGGGGGACACTGAAGCTTTCTTT. Its translation is CASSLYAGDTEAFF.

This clonotype was observed a few times. V usage is TRBV7-6 and J usage is TRBJ2-5; 10 bases line up with TRBD2. Trimming at V came to 2 bases and at J to 4 bases, leaving 7 bases not matched to a gene. Looked up from germline, CDR1 is SGHVS and CDR2 is FNYEAQ. This CDR3 has 16 amino acids. CDR3 residues: CASSLNPAGGPETQYF. The CDR3 region has the DNA TGTGCCAGCAGCTTAAATCCAGCGGGGGGGCCAGAGACCCAGTACTTC.

This clonotype was picked up a small number of times. The gene calls are TRBV27 and TRBJ2-7; the D is unclear. Trimming shortened V by 3 bases and J by 1 base, and 10 bases separated the two germline ends. CDR3 size: 14 residues. Germline CDR1 MNHEY, CDR2 SMNVEV (reference sequence). CDR3 region: CASSFRVPSYEQYF. The CDR3 bases are TGTGCCAGCAGTTTCCGAGTTCCTTCCTACGAGCAGTACTTC.

The chain has TRBV20-1 and TRBJ2-2; TRBD2 is a possible D gene (5 bases). This CDR3 is 13 amino acids long. V lost 1 base to trimming and J lost 2 bases, with 5 bases between them. CDR1 DFQATT and CDR2 SNEGSKA come from the germline V gene (reference sequence). The CDR3 reads CSARGLNTGELFF. CDR3 in DNA: TGCAGTGCTAGAGGACTAAACACCGGGGAGCTGTTTTTT.

This clonotype occurred once. The chain recombines TRBV4-3 with TRBJ1-1; D not resolved. The CDR3 covers 15 residues. Germline CDR1 reads LGHNA; CDR2 reads YSLEER. Trimming pared 4 bases from V and 1 base from J, leaving 13 bases between. CDR3 amino acids: CASSPTETANTEAFF. Written as DNA, the CDR3 is TGCGCCAGCAGCCCAACGGAAACTGCGAACACTGAAGCTTTCTTT.

V and J are TRBV5-5 and TRBJ1-2; no firm D call. The CDR3 covers 13 residues. Germline V gene lookup returns CDR1 SGHKS and CDR2 YYEKEE (reference sequence). The V end was cut by 0 bases, the J end by 2 bases, with 5 bases between. This chain's CDR3 is CASSLAVNYGYTF. The CDR3, as DNA: TGTGCCAGCAGCTTGGCCGTAAACTATGGCTACACCTTC. Using reference TRBV5-5 and TRBJ1-2 for the parts outside the CDR3, the full variable domain is DAGVTQSPTHLIKTRGQQVTLRCSPISGHKSVSWYQQVLGQGPQFIFQYYEKEERGRGNFPDRFSARQFPNYSSELNVNALLLGDSALYLCASSLAVNYGYTFGSGTRLTVV.

This clonotype has more than one count but fewer than ten. The rearrangement uses TRBV25-1 and TRBJ2-1, with 8 bases that match TRBD1. The trim removed 5 bases at V and 10 bases at J, leaving 7 bases unmatched. The CDR3 length is 13 residues. Germline loops: CDR1 MGHDK, CDR2 SYGVNS. CDR3 coding DNA: TGTGCCAGCAGTCTGACAGGGGCAGTCGAGCAGTTCTTC. This translates into CASSLTGAVEQFF.

The gene calls are TRBV6-1 and TRBJ2-3, with D possibly being TRBD1 (6 bases). Germline lookup yields CDR1 MNHNS and CDR2 SASEGT. This CDR3 is built from 16 residues. Trimming cost V 6 bases and J 2 bases, with 18 bases left between them. CDR3 in DNA: TGTGCCAGCAGGCCGGCTGAGGACAGAGTCACAGATACGCAGTATTTT. Protein sequence: CASRPAEDRVTDTQYF.